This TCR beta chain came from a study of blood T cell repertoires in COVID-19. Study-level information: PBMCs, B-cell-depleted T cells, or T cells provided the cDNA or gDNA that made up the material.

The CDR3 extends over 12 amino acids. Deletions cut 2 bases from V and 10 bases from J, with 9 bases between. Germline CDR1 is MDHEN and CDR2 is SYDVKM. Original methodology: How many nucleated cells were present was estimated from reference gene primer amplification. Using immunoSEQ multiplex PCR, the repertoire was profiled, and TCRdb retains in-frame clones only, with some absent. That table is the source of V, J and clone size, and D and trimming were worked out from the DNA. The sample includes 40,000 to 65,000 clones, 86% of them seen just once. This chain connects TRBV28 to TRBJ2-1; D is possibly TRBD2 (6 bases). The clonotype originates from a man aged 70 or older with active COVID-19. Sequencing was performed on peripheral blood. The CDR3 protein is CASSLGGGEQFF. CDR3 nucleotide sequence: TGTGCCAGCAGTTTAGGAGGAGGGGAGCAGTTCTTC.